These 18 T cell receptor beta chains share one sample of origin, sequenced in a study of blood T cell repertoires in COVID-19. Only in-frame clones appear in the TCRdb table, and some are missing; sequencing was by immunoSEQ multiplex PCR. The sample has approximately 190,000 clones, 84% seen once. Material: peripheral blood. Receptor source: a woman aged 70-85 years with active or convalescent COVID-19.

The rearrangement links TRBV23-1 to TRBJ2-2, with 10 nucleotides matching TRBD1. TRBV23-1 is recorded as an ORF, its role being uncertain. J lost 6 bases, V lost 4 bases, and 2 bases had no gene match. There are 14 residues in the CDR3. DNA of the CDR3: TGCGCCAGCAGTCGGGGACAGGGGTCCGGGGAGCTGTTTTTT. Its translation: CASSRGQGSGELFF.

The chain combines TRBV11-2 with TRBJ2-1, with 10 bases matching TRBD2. Germline CDR1 reads SGHAT; CDR2 reads FQNNGV. Germline trimming cut 0 bases from V and 12 bases from J; bases unmatched to any gene: 5. The CDR3 is 14 amino acids. The CDR3 protein is CASSLDSLAGMQFF. As DNA, the CDR3 is TGTGCCAGCAGCTTAGATTCACTAGCGGGAATGCAGTTCTTC.

The V call is TRBV5-1, the J call TRBJ2-1, with D tentatively TRBD1 (6 bases). The CDR3 is 17 residues long. V lost 5 bases, J lost 2 bases, and 20 bases lay in between. Germline values: CDR1 SGHRS, CDR2 YFSETQ. The CDR3 loop is CASRLGVTGQTYNEQFF. The CDR3, as DNA: TGCGCCAGCAGGCTAGGGGTGACGGGACAAACCTACAATGAGCAGTTCTTC.

Here the CDR3 reads CATPPRDRGTDTQYF. The CDR3, as DNA: TGTGCCACCCCCCCCCGGGACAGGGGCACAGATACGCAGTATTTT. This chain uses TRBV7-3 with TRBJ2-3; 9 bases are a match to TRBD1. Germline CDR1 reads SGHTA; CDR2 reads FQGTGA. The CDR3 is made up of 15 amino acids. Unmatched junction bases numbered 9, after V lost 10 bases and J lost 1 base.

The chain carries TRBV12-5 and TRBJ2-1, with 7 positions matching TRBD2. CDR1 LGHNT and CDR2 FRNRAP come from the germline V gene. V dropped 1 base and J dropped 9; count of bases not matched to a gene: 6. This CDR3 spans 14 amino acids. Here the CDR3 DNA reads TGTGCTAGTGGTTTGGGGACTAGTAGGGCTGAGCAGTTCTTC. Protein: CASGLGTSRAEQFF.

V gene TRBV5-1 combines with J gene TRBJ1-2; D remains ambiguous. The V and J ends lost 0 bases and 4 bases respectively, with 13 bases between them. The CDR3 contains 15 residues. Germline lookup yields CDR1 SGHRS and CDR2 YFSETQ. CDR3 loop: CASSLDGVTIYGYTF. The CDR3 DNA follows: TGCGCCAGCAGCTTGGACGGAGTCACCATCTATGGCTACACCTTC.

The chain recombines TRBV4-2 with TRBJ2-3, with 8 bases fitting TRBD2. The CDR3 is made up of 16 amino acids. Per germline, CDR1 LGHNA and CDR2 YNFKEQ. V lost 0 bases to trimming and J lost 3 bases; unmatched junction nucleotides: 5. For the CDR3, the DNA is TGTGCCAGCAGCCAAGACGGGGGACTAGGGACAGATACGCAGTATTTT. Translation gives CASSQDGGLGTDTQYF.

The chain carries TRBV5-1 and TRBJ1-1; D is unclear. V was clipped by 4 bases and J by 0 bases, with 16 bases between them. Germline V gene sequence: CDR1 SGHRS, CDR2 YFSETQ. There are 16 residues in the CDR3. Here the CDR3 reads CASSPLLLEVNTEAFF. In nucleotides, the CDR3 is TGCGCCAGCAGCCCTTTGCTTCTAGAGGTGAACACTGAAGCTTTCTTT.

The chain links TRBV4-2 to TRBJ2-3, with 7 bases lining up with TRBD2. V gave up 0 bases and J gave up 4 bases; unmatched junction bases: 13. This CDR3 spans 18 amino acids. Germline V gene lookup returns CDR1 LGHNA and CDR2 YNFKEQ. This CDR3 is CASSQDTSRGTRADTQYF. In DNA form, the CDR3 reads TGTGCCAGCAGCCAAGACACCTCGCGGGGGACCCGGGCAGATACGCAGTATTTT.

This chain connects TRBV4-1 to TRBJ2-2; 8 bases fit TRBD1. Germline V gene sequence: CDR1 MGHRA, CDR2 YSYEKL. The CDR3 runs to 20 residues. V gave up 0 bases and J gave up 4 bases; unmatched junction bases: 16. Written as DNA, the CDR3 is TGCGCCAGCAGCCAAGATAGAGGACAGGGCCTCCTGGGATTCACCGGGGAGCTGTTTTTT. Protein sequence: CASSQDRGQGLLGFTGELFF.

The genes are TRBV18 and TRBJ2-7; tentatively, D is TRBD1 (6 bases). Germline V CDR1 and CDR2: KGHSH, LQKENI. V was shortened by 3 bases and J by 0 bases, with 9 bases between the two germline ends. The CDR3 totals 14 residues. The CDR3 protein is CASSPSQGSYEQYF. CDR3 nucleotides: TGTGCCAGCTCACCTTCACAGGGCTCCTACGAGCAGTACTTC.

This clone was seen more than once but under ten times. The chain has TRBV14 and TRBJ1-6, with 8 bases fitting TRBD1. This CDR3 is 15 amino acids long. The ends lost 5 bases at V and 7 bases at J; junction bases unmatched: 7. Germline loops: CDR1 SGHDN, CDR2 FVKESK. This CDR3 is CASSTQGAINSPLHF. DNA for the CDR3: TGTGCCAGCAGCACCCAGGGGGCGATAAATTCACCCCTCCACTTT.

This clone was found a few times. The chain joins TRBV6-2 or TRBV6-3 to TRBJ1-1; 9 bases agree with TRBD1. With V trimmed by 2 bases and J by 0 bases, 4 bases remained unmatched. The CDR3 runs to 16 residues. Looked up from germline, CDR1 is MNHEY and CDR2 is SVGEGT. The CDR3 DNA sequence: TGTGCCAGCAGTTACGGGACAGGGTTAATGAACACTGAAGCTTTCTTT. This codes for CASSYGTGLMNTEAFF.

The V and J genes are TRBV6-5 and TRBJ1-2, with 8 bases matching TRBD1. The CDR3 is 14 amino acids. CDR1 is MNHEY and CDR2 is SVGAGI in the germline V gene. V was clipped by 8 bases and J by 3 bases; unmatched bases: 8. The CDR3 protein is CASGRLDRDYGYTF. The CDR3 bases are TGTGCCAGCGGAAGGTTGGACAGGGACTATGGCTACACCTTC.

V is TRBV5-4 and J is TRBJ1-1; maybe TRBD1 (6 bases). With 4 bases removed from V and 0 bases from J, the gap between germline ends came to 16 bases. Germline CDR1 reads SGHNT; CDR2 reads YYREEE (reference sequence). CDR3 length equals 16 residues. CDR3 protein: CASSPGGAVMNTEAFF. CDR3 DNA: TGTGCCAGCAGCCCCGGGGGGGCTGTAATGAACACTGAAGCTTTCTTT.

The chain is built from TRBV6-1 and TRBJ1-2; D ambiguous. Trimming removed 1 base at V and 2 bases at J, with 11 bases between. This CDR3 region has 15 residues. In germline, CDR1 is MNHNS, CDR2 SASEGT. The CDR3 sequence: CASSEDWGANYGYTF. The CDR3 nucleotides are TGTGCCAGCAGTGAAGACTGGGGAGCCAACTATGGCTACACCTTC.

This clone appeared a single time. CDR3 amino acids: CASSITPLTGGGQPQHF. CDR3 DNA: TGTGCCAGTAGTATCACCCCCCTGACAGGGGGCGGACAGCCCCAGCATTTT. The chain uses TRBV19 and TRBJ1-5; 10 bases fit TRBD1. CDR1 is LNHDA and CDR2 is SQIVND in the germline V gene (reference sequence). The CDR3 has 17 amino acids. The V and J ends lost 3 bases and 7 bases, in that order; junction bases with no gene match: 12. The whole variable domain, filled in from reference TRBV19 and TRBJ1-5, reads DGGITQSPKYLFRKEGQNVTLSCEQNLNHDAMYWYRQDPGQGLRLIYYSQIVNDFQKGDIAEGYSVSREKKESFPLTVTSAQKNPTAFYLCASSITPLTGGGQPQHFGDGTRLSIL.

The V gene is TRBV7-9, the J gene TRBJ2-7; D unclear. Germline assignment: CDR1 SEHNR and CDR2 FQNEAQ (reference sequence). V shed 5 bases and J shed 4 bases, with 6 bases lying between them. This CDR3 is 11 amino acids long. The CDR3 sequence is CASSGLYEQYF. As DNA, the CDR3 is TGTGCCAGCAGCGGCTTGTACGAGCAGTACTTC. The complete variable domain, with remaining parts taken from reference TRBV7-9 and TRBJ2-7, reads DTGVSQNPRHKITKRGQNVTFRCDPISEHNRLYWYRQTLGQGPEFLTYFQNEAQLEKSRLLSDRFSAERPKGSFSTLEIQRTEQGDSAMYLCASSGLYEQYFGPGTRLTVT.